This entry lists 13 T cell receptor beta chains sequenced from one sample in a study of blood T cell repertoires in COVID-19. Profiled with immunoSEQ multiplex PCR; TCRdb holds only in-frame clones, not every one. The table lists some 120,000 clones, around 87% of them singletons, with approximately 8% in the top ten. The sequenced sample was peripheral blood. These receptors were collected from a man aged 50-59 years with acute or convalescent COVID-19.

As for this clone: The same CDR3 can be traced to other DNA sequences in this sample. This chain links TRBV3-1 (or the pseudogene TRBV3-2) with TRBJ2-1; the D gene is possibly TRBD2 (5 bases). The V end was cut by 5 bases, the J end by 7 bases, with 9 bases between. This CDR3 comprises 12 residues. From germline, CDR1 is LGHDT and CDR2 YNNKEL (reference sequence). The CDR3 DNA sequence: TGTGCCAGCAGCGTAAGGACTAATGAGCAGTTCTTC. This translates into CASSVRTNEQFF.

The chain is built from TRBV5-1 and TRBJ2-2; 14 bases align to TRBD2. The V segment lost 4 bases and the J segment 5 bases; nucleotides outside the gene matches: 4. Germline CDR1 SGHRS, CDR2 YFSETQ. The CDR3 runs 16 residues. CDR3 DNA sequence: TGCGCCAGCAGCCGACTAGCGGGAGGGATTACCGGGGAGCTGTTTTTT. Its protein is CASSRLAGGITGELFF.

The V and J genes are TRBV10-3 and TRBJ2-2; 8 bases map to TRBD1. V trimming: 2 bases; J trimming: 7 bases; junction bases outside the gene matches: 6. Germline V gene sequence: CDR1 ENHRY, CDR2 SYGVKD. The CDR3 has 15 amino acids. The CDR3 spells CAISETAGGHGELFF. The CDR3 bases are TGTGCCATCAGTGAGACGGCAGGGGGCCACGGGGAGCTGTTTTTT.

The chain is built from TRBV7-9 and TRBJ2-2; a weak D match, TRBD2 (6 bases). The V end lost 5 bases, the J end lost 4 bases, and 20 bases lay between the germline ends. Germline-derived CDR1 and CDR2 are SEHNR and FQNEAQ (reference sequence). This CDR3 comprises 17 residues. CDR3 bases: TGTGCCAGCAGCCAAAGGTTACCGCAAGCGGGCACCGGGGAGCTGTTTTTT. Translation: CASSQRLPQAGTGELFF.

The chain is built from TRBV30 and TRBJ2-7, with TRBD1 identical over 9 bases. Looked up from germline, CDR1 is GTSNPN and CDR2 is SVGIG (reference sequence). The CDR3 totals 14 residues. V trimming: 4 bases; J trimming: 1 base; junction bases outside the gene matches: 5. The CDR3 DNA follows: TGTGCCTGGACCAGACAGGGGGGGTCCTACGAGCAGTACTTC. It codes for CAWTRQGGSYEQYF. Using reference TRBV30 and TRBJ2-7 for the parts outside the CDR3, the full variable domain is SQTIHQWPATLVQPVGSPLSLECTVEGTSNPNLYWYRQAAGRGLQLLFYSVGIGQISSEVPQNLSASRPQDRQFILSSKKLLLSDSGFYLCAWTRQGGSYEQYFGPGTRLTVT.

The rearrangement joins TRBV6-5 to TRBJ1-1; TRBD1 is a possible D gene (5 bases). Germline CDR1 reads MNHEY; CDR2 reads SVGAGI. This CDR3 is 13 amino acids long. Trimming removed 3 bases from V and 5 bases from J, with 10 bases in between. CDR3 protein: CASSYEGETEAFF. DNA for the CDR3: TGTGCCAGCAGTTATGAAGGGGAAACTGAAGCTTTCTTT.

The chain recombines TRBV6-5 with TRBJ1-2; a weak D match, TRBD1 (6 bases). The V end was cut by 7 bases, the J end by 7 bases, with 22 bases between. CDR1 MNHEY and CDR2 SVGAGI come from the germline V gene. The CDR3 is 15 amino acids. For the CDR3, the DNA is TGTGCCAGCATCCAACCGGGGGCAGGGGAGGGTGGCTACACCTTC. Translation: CASIQPGAGEGGYTF.

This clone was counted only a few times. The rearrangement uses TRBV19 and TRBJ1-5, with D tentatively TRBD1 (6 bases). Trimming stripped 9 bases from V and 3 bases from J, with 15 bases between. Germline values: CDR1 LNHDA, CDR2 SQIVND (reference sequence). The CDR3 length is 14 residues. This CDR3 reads CASQGQGFNQPQHF. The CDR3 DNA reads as TGTGCCAGCCAGGGGCAGGGTTTCAATCAGCCCCAGCATTTT.

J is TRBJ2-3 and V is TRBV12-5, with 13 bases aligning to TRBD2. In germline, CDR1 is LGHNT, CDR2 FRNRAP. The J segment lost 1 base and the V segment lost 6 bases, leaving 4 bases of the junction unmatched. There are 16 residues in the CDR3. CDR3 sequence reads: CASGPGLAGGTDTQYF. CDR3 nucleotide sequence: TGTGCTAGTGGCCCAGGACTAGCGGGAGGCACAGATACGCAGTATTTT.

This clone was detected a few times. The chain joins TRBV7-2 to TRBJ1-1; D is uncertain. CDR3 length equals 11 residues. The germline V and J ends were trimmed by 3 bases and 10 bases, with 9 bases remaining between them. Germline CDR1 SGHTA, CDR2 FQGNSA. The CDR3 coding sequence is TGTGCCAGCAGCTTGCGGGATATAGCTTTCTTT. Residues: CASSLRDIAFF. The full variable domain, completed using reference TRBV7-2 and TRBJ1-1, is GAGVSQSPSNKVTEKGKDVELRCDPISGHTALYWYRQSLGQGLEFLIYFQGNSAPDKSGLPSDRFSAERTGGSVSTLTIQRTQQEDSAVYLCASSLRDIAFFGQGTRLTVV.

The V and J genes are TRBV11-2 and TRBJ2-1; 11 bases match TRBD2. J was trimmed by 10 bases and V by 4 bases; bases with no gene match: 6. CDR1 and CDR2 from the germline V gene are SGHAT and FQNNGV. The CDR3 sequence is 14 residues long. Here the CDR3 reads CASSSWTSGPEQFF. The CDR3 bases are TGTGCCAGCAGCTCTTGGACTAGCGGGCCCGAGCAGTTCTTC.

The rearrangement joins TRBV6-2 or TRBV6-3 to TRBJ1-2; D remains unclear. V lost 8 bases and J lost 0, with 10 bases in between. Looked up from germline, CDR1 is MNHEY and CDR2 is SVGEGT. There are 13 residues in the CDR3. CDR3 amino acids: CASGRSANYGYTF. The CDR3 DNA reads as TGTGCCAGCGGCCGATCGGCTAACTATGGCTACACCTTC.

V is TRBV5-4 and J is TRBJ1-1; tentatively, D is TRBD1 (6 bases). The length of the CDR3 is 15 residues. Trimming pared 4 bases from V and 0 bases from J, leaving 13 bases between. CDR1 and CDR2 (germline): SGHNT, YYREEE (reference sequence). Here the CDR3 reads CASSLQQGMNTEAFF. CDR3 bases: TGTGCCAGCAGCCTGCAACAGGGAATGAACACTGAAGCTTTCTTT.